One sample yielded the 20 T cell receptor beta chains listed below, sequenced in a study of OX40 agonist ivuxolimab in advanced cancers. Repertoires were generated with immunoSEQ multiplex PCR, while TCRdb's copy carries only in-frame clones and drops some. The sample shows fewer than 35,000 clones, approximately 90% of them seen only once. Sample: CD4+ or CD8+ T cells sorted from blood, taken in a trial of the OX40 agonist ivuxolimab. Receptor source: an adult with an advanced solid tumor such as melanoma, head and neck, liver or kidney cancer.

The chain has TRBV19 and TRBJ2-7; unclear D gene. This CDR3 spans 14 amino acids. Looked up from germline, CDR1 is LNHDA and CDR2 is SQIVND (reference sequence). The V gene lost 5 bases and the J gene lost 0 bases, with 11 bases spanning the gap. The CDR3 spells CASSPRNPSYEQYF. CDR3 in DNA: TGTGCCAGTAGTCCACGGAACCCCTCCTACGAGCAGTACTTC.

DNA for the CDR3: TGTGCCAGTAGTTTTGGCAGCGGGGGGACTGAAGCTTTCTTT. Amino acid sequence: CASSFGSGGTEAFF. The chain joins TRBV19 to TRBJ1-1; D is possibly TRBD1 (5 bases). Trimming pared 5 bases from V and 5 bases from J, leaving 15 bases between. The CDR3 runs 14 residues. Germline assignment: CDR1 LNHDA and CDR2 SQIVND (reference sequence).

The table lists this clone with a count of one. The genes are TRBV13 and TRBJ2-7; the D gene is possibly TRBD2 (6 bases). Germline CDR1 and CDR2: PRHDT and FYEKMQ (reference sequence). This CDR3 region has 14 residues. V lost 1 base and J lost 6, with 13 bases in between. Here the CDR3 DNA reads TGTGCCAGCAGCTTAGTTCGGGAGATGGGCGAGCAGTACTTC. As protein: CASSLVREMGEQYF.

The genes are TRBV29-1 and TRBJ2-7, with D perhaps matching TRBD2 (7 bases). Germline CDR1 and CDR2: SQVTM and ANQGSEA. The V and J ends lost 6 bases and 1 base respectively, with 13 bases between them. This CDR3 spans 13 amino acids. The CDR3 region has the DNA TGCAGCGTAAGGGGGGGGGCTTCCTACGAGCAGTACTTC. Protein product: CSVRGGASYEQYF.

The chain links TRBV19 to TRBJ2-1; TRBD1 agrees at 7 bases. V shed 9 bases and J 7 bases; nucleotides not matched to a gene: 12. The CDR3 is 14 residues long. Per germline, CDR1 LNHDA and CDR2 SQIVND (reference sequence). The chain's CDR3 is CASIGGAAMNEQFF. In DNA, the CDR3 is TGTGCCAGCATAGGGGGCGCGGCGATGAATGAGCAGTTCTTC.

This rearrangement joins TRBV7-8 to TRBJ2-1, with 8 positions matching TRBD2. This CDR3 is built from 16 residues. The J segment lost 5 bases and the V segment lost 1 base, leaving 7 bases of the junction unmatched. Germline V CDR1 and CDR2: SGHVS, FQNEAQ. The CDR3 bases are TGTGCCAGCAGCTTAGACAGGACTAGCTCAGACAATGAGCAGTTCTTC. This sequence encodes CASSLDRTSSDNEQFF.

The V gene is TRBV15, the J gene TRBJ2-3, with D maybe TRBD2 (5 bases). V shed 1 base and J shed 0 bases, with 11 bases lying between them. This CDR3 is 16 amino acids long. The germline V gene encodes CDR1 LNHNV and CDR2 YYDKDF (reference sequence). The DNA of the CDR3 is TGTGCCACCAGCAGAGGAGGTAGCGTTAGCACAGATACGCAGTATTTT. Translating it yields CATSRGGSVSTDTQYF.

The J gene is TRBJ1-1, the V gene TRBV10-3; 9 bases are shared with TRBD1. Germline V gene sequence: CDR1 ENHRY, CDR2 SYGVKD. The CDR3 has 15 amino acids. After removal of 5 bases from V and 8 bases from J, the junction contained 12 bases not matched to a gene. This CDR3 reads CAISITGTGPPEAFF. CDR3 nucleotide sequence: TGTGCCATCAGTATTACCGGGACAGGGCCTCCCGAAGCTTTCTTT.

V usage is TRBV7-9 and J usage is TRBJ2-1; 7 nucleotides agree with TRBD2. This CDR3 region has 15 residues. Trimming took 1 base from V and 6 from J; bases not matched to a gene: 6. Germline V gene sequence: CDR1 SEHNR, CDR2 FQNEAQ (reference sequence). The DNA of the CDR3 is TGTGCCAGCAGCTTAGGCGGACTAGTCAGCAATGAGCAGTTCTTC. Protein: CASSLGGLVSNEQFF. Full variable domain (remainder filled in from reference TRBV7-9 and TRBJ2-1): DTGVSQNPRHKITKRGQNVTFRCDPISEHNRLYWYRQTLGQGPEFLTYFQNEAQLEKSRLLSDRFSAERPKGSFSTLEIQRTEQGDSAMYLCASSLGGLVSNEQFFGPGTRLTVL.

V usage is TRBV27 and J usage is TRBJ2-5; 9 nucleotides match TRBD2. Losses at the gene ends were 8 bases for V and 11 bases for J; bases not matched to a gene: 18. This CDR3 region has 15 residues. The V gene's germline CDR1 is MNHEY and CDR2 SMNVEV (reference sequence). The CDR3 loop reads CASREGTSFPHGQYF. For the CDR3, the DNA is TGTGCCAGCCGGGAAGGGACTAGCTTTCCCCATGGGCAGTACTTC.

The rearrangement joins TRBV2 to TRBJ2-3; D is perhaps TRBD1 (6 bases). This CDR3 is 15 amino acids long. Per the germline V gene, CDR1 is SNHLY and CDR2 is FYNNEI. V lost 2 bases and J 0 bases, leaving 9 bases between the germline ends. In DNA, the CDR3 is TGTGCCAGCAGTGAATGGGGGCCCAGCACAGATACGCAGTATTTT. Amino acid sequence: CASSEWGPSTDTQYF.

The rearrangement joins TRBV27 to TRBJ2-2; no clear D gene. Per the germline V gene, CDR1 is MNHEY and CDR2 is SMNVEV (reference sequence). The CDR3 spans 15 residues. Trimming removed 2 bases at V and 6 bases at J, with 13 bases between. Written as DNA, the CDR3 is TGTGCCAGCAGTTTAAATCCCGTCGAGTCCGGGGAGCTGTTTTTT. It specifies CASSLNPVESGELFF.

V is TRBV2 and J is TRBJ2-5; 9 bases line up with TRBD2. V shed 0 bases, J shed 4 bases, and the junction held 6 bases outside the gene matches. CDR3 length equals 16 residues. From germline, CDR1 is SNHLY and CDR2 FYNNEI. CDR3 sequence: CASSEAAAGGIETQYF. CDR3 in DNA: TGTGCCAGCAGTGAAGCGGCAGCGGGAGGAATAGAGACCCAGTACTTC. Full variable domain (missing parts from reference TRBV2 and TRBJ2-5): EPEVTQTPSHQVTQMGQEVILRCVPISNHLYFYWYRQILGQKVEFLVSFYNNEISEKSEIFDDQFSVERPDGSNFTLKIRSTKLEDSAMYFCASSEAAAGGIETQYFGPGTRLLVL.

This clone was detected only once. The chain combines TRBV12-5 with TRBJ2-1; D unclear. This CDR3 spans 12 amino acids. The ends were cut back, 0 bases at V and 8 bases at J, with 5 bases in the middle. CDR1 LGHNT and CDR2 FRNRAP come from the germline V gene. The CDR3 loop reads CASGLVPDEQFF. The CDR3 DNA follows: TGTGCTAGTGGTTTGGTACCCGATGAGCAGTTCTTC.

The V call is TRBV15, the J call TRBJ1-1; 7 bases match TRBD1. Germline CDR1 LNHNV, CDR2 YYDKDF (reference sequence). The V segment lost 2 bases and the J segment 1 base; nucleotides outside the gene matches: 1. The CDR3 covers 14 residues. The CDR3 protein is CATSRRQGNTEAFF. In DNA, the CDR3 is TGTGCCACCAGCAGACGACAGGGGAACACTGAAGCTTTCTTT.

The V call is TRBV5-1, the J call TRBJ1-1, with TRBD1 identical over 7 bases. Germline trimming cut 5 bases from V and 6 bases from J; bases unmatched to any gene: 13. CDR3 length: 15 residues. CDR1 SGHRS and CDR2 YFSETQ come from the germline V gene. For the CDR3, the DNA is TGCGCCAGCAGACCTCTCCCAGGGGGTAGTGCTGAAGCTTTCTTT. Translating it yields CASRPLPGGSAEAFF.

The rearrangement uses TRBV7-9 and TRBJ2-1, with TRBD2 matching over 11 bases. The CDR3 is 16 amino acids. Per germline, CDR1 SEHNR and CDR2 FQNEAQ (reference sequence). V dropped 2 bases and J dropped 3; count of bases not matched to a gene: 3. CDR3 in DNA: TGTGCCAGCAGCTTAATTGGGACTAGCGGCTACAATGAGCAGTTCTTC. Its translation is CASSLIGTSGYNEQFF.

The V gene is TRBV11-1, the J gene TRBJ2-1; 11 bases line up with TRBD2. J gave up 9 bases and V 5 bases, and 12 bases lay outside the gene matches. The germline gives CDR1 SGHAT, CDR2 FQDESV (reference sequence). CDR3 size: 16 residues. CDR3 nucleotide sequence: TGTGCCAGCAGCGCACCCGGCCTAGCGGGAGGTACTGAGCAGTTCTTC. This codes for CASSAPGLAGGTEQFF.

The chain recombines TRBV7-8 with TRBJ2-7, with D maybe TRBD1 (5 bases). The CDR3 contains 14 residues. V gave up 3 bases and J gave up 5 bases, with 14 bases separating them. Germline assignment: CDR1 SGHVS and CDR2 FQNEAQ. CDR3 region: CASSLTASAHEQYF. CDR3 DNA: TGTGCCAGCAGCTTGACAGCCTCGGCCCACGAGCAGTACTTC.

This clone was counted a few times. The rearrangement joins TRBV7-8 to TRBJ1-2, with D unresolved. CDR3 size: 16 residues. Germline CDR1 and CDR2: SGHVS and FQNEAQ. V was cut by 1 base and J by 2 bases, with 14 bases left in between. In DNA, the CDR3 is TGTGCCAGCAGCTTAGGGGTGACGGCAAAAAACTATGGCTACACCTTC. Its translation: CASSLGVTAKNYGYTF.